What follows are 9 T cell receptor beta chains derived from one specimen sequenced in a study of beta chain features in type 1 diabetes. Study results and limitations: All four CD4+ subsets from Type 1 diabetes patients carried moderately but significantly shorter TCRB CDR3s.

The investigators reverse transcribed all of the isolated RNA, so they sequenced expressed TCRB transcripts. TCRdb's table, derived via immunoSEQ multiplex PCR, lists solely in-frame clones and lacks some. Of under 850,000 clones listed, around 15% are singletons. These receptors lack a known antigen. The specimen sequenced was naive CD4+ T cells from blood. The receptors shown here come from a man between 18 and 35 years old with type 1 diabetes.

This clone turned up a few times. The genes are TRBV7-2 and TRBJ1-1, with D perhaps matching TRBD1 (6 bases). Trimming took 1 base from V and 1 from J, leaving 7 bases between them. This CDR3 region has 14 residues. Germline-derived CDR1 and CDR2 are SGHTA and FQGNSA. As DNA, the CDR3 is TGTGCCAGCAGCTTAGTGGGACAGAACACTGAAGCTTTCTTT. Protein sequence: CASSLVGQNTEAFF.

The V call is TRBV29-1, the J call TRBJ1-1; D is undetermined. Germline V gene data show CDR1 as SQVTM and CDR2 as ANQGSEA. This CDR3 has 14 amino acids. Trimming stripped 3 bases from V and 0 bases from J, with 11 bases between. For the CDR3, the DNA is TGCAGCGTTGAGGTGCGGGCCATGAACACTGAAGCTTTCTTT. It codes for CSVEVRAMNTEAFF.

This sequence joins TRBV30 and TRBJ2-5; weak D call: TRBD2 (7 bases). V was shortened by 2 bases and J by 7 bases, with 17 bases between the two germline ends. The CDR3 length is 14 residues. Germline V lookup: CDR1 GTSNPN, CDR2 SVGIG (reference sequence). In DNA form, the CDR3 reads TGTGCCTGGAGTTGGACGGGGGGCCTCGTGACCCAGTACTTC. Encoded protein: CAWSWTGGLVTQYF.

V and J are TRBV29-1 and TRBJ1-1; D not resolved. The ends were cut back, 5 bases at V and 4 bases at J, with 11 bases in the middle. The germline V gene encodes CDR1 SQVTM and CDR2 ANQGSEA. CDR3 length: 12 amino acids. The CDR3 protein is CSVPFEFTEAFF. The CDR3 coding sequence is TGCAGCGTTCCCTTCGAGTTCACTGAAGCTTTCTTT.

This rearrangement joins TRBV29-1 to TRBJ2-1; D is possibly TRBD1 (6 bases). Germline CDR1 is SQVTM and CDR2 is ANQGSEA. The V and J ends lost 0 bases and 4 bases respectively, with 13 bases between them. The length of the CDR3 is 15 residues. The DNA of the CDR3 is TGCAGCGTTGAAGAGCAGGGGACGGGATACAATGAGCAGTTCTTC. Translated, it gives CSVEEQGTGYNEQFF.

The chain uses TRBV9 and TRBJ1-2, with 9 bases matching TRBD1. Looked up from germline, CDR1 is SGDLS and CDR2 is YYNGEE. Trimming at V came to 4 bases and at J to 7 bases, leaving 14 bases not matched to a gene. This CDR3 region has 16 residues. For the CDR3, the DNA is TGTGCCAGCAGCATTACAGGGGGCCCGGGTGAGGCTGGCTACACCTTC. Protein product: CASSITGGPGEAGYTF.

CDR3: CASSQLTRYEQYF. CDR3 bases: TGTGCCAGCAGCCAGCTGACCCGCTACGAGCAGTACTTC. The chain recombines TRBV14 with TRBJ2-7, with no clear D. CDR1 and CDR2 (germline): SGHDN, FVKESK. CDR3 size: 13 residues. Trimming stripped 3 bases from V and 3 bases from J, with 9 bases between.

The CDR3 loop is CASSTGNSGNTIYF. CDR3 sequence (DNA): TGTGCCAGCAGCACCGGTAACTCTGGAAACACCATATATTTT. This rearrangement joins TRBV7-6 to TRBJ1-3; D is ambiguous. Trimming left V 5 bases short and J 0 bases short, with 8 bases between. CDR3 length: 14 amino acids. Germline CDR1 reads SGHVS; CDR2 reads FNYEAQ.

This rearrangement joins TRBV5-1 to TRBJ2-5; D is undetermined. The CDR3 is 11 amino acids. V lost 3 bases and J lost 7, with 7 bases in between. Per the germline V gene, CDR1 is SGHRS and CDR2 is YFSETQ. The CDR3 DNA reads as TGCGCCAGCAGCTCGGTGGGGACCCAGTACTTC. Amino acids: CASSSVGTQYF.